This TCR beta chain appears in the sequencing data of a study of T cells after yellow fever vaccination. Study-level findings and limits: The appearance of a small share of clonotypes in both CD4 and CD8 compartments was observed. Among primary-vaccination clones, most reappeared after the booster, at almost 98% for CD4 and roughly 90% for CD8. The secondary response peaked faster, at day 5 versus 15, but was weaker.

TCRdb re-called the 5' RACE reads with MiXCR, one entry per CDR3 protein. The sample gives around 260,000 distinct CDR3 sequences, about 5% of which show up once; around 3.5% is in the top ten. The CDR3 covers 13 residues. From germline, CDR1 is ENHRY and CDR2 SYGVKD. V was cut by 0 bases and J by 12 bases, with 11 bases left in between. Turning to this clonotype: What it binds is not known.

The sequences come from CD4+ T cells sorted from PBMCs, collected on the day of the yellow fever booster vaccination. This chain uses TRBV10-3 with TRBJ1-4; maybe TRBD1 (6 bases). This clonotype originated in a man younger than 35 who received the YFV17D yellow fever vaccine. CDR3 in DNA: TGTGCCATCAGTGAGTCCAGGGGTACGGAACTGTTTTTT. It translates to CAISESRGTELFF.